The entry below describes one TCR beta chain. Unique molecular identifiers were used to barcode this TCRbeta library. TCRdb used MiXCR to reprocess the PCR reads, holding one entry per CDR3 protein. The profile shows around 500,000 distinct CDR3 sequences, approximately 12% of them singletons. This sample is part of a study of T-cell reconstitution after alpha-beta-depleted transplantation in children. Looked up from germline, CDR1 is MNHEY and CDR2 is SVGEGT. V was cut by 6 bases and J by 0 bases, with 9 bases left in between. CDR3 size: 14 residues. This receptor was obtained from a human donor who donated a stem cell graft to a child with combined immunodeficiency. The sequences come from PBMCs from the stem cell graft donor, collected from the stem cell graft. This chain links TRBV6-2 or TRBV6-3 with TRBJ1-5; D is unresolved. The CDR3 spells CASRIDGSNQPQHF. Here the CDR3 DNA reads TGTGCCAGCAGAATTGATGGTAGCAATCAGCCCCAGCATTTT.